This T cell receptor (beta chain) is drawn from a study of T cells in tumors and immune-related adverse events listed by TCRdb under 2021. Reading the label with the study, this specimen's treatment or condition is: nivolumab (PD-1 blockade) given before sampling. The DNeasy Blood and Tissue Kit was used to extract DNA from formalin-fixed paraffin-embedded specimens. The trim is 0 bases for V and 3 bases for J, with a gap of 12 bases between the germline ends. Its CDR3 holds 15 amino acids, cysteine through phenylalanine. CDR3 DNA is the only sequence kept; it has 45 bases, read in frame from the first base. Taken from the germline V gene (reference sequence), the CDR1 and CDR2 loops are SGHNT and YYREEE. Concerning this clone: What antigen it recognizes has not been identified. The input lacks base qualities; no much larger clone sits a single base away.

The immunoSEQ assay was used to amplify and sequence the TCR beta locus, producing bulk TCR Vbeta CDR3 data. The paper's processing steps were these. CDR3s were excluded if they were non-productive, were shorter than 7 amino acids, or did not start with C or end with F/W. Analysis was limited to specimens with at least 1000 reads, and clonotypes were defined at the amino acid level. Clonality was computed as 1 minus Pielou's evenness. To equalize library sizes, abundance-weighted random subsampling with replacement was performed and repeated 100 times so that 95% confidence intervals could be reported. The Morisita overlap index was used to quantify repertoire overlap, and for each specimen the top 40 clones were checked for overlap with the irAE. TCRdb mirrors the immuneACCESS table, restricted to in-frame sequences. Some clones are absent from its copies; in checked studies, under half trace to an unresolved V gene, and the reason for the others is unknown. Clone size and V and J calls were adopted from that table, with D and trimming inferred from the DNA. This sample gives around 8,100 clones in total; 94% of them show up just once. In total, the top ten clones hold 2% to 2.5% of the sample.

The material was lymph node tissue, obtained from a patient treated with anti-PD-1 therapy. Recombination linked TRBV5-4 to TRBJ1-1; a confident D gene designation cannot be given. This TCR was sampled from a female donor with metastatic renal cell carcinoma. The CDR3 protein sequence reads: CASSLGVSGYTEAFF. The nucleotide sequence reads TGTGCCAGCAGCTTGGGGGTTTCGGGATACACTGAAGCTTTCTTT.